This T cell receptor beta chain was captured by sequencing in a study of cytomegalovirus exposure and HLA in healthy donors. CDR3 length: 15 amino acids. Germline CDR1 MNHEY, CDR2 SVGAGI. Trimming stripped 5 bases from V and 4 bases from J, with 15 bases between. Findings of the study overall: Cytomegalovirus-associated TCR beta chains were listed, numbering roughly 150. Several top significant clusters appeared, in a later analysis, to be linked to common viral pathogens. With high specificity and sensitivity, the classifier reportedly diagnosed cytomegalovirus status. A link between a missense DCLRE1C variant and TCR beta V- and J-gene trimming emerged from a later analysis.

As regards this clone: Its antigen is unidentified.

Primers: 60 Vbeta forward and 13 Jbeta reverse. Using immunoSEQ multiplex PCR, the repertoire was profiled, and TCRdb retains in-frame clones only, with some absent. The table records about 200,000 clones, over 80% of them present only once. The chain combines TRBV6-5 with TRBJ1-3, with D tentatively TRBD1 (5 bases). The sequence was obtained from a man under 40 in good health and CMV-seronegative. Sequences were obtained from PBMCs. The chain's CDR3 is CASSPQATRGNTIYF. The CDR3, as DNA: TGTGCCAGCAGTCCACAGGCCACCCGGGGAAACACCATATATTTT.